These 20 T cell receptor beta chains share one sample of origin, sequenced in a study of blood T cell repertoires in COVID-19. Libraries were prepared by immunoSEQ multiplex PCR; TCRdb keeps only in-frame clonotypes and omits some of them. The data show 150,000 to 200,000 clones, with under 80% seen just once and approximately 3% held by the top ten. The source material was peripheral blood. The receptor set was obtained from a man in his 70s with acute or convalescent COVID-19.

The rearrangement joins TRBV9 to TRBJ2-7, with D unclear. The germline V gene encodes CDR1 SGDLS and CDR2 YYNGEE. V was pared by 4 bases and J by 6 bases, with 14 bases between. This CDR3 region has 13 residues. CDR3 nucleotide sequence: TGTGCCAGCAGCCAACGTCCGGTCGGCGAGCAGTACTTC. Amino acid sequence: CASSQRPVGEQYF.

This clone was counted a few times. The V and J genes are TRBV21-1 and TRBJ1-3; the D call of TRBD1 is as the table states it, not checked on the DNA. TRBV21-1 is a pseudogene locus. This CDR3 is 18 amino acids long. CDR3 coding DNA: TGTGCCAGCAGGGGGGACAGGCGCCAAACTTTCTCTGGAAACACCATATATTTT. This translates into CASRGDRRQTFSGNTIYF.

This rearrangement joins TRBV4-3 to TRBJ1-2; perhaps TRBD1 as D (5 bases). Germline CDR1 is LGHNA and CDR2 is YSLEER. Trimming removed 0 bases from V and 2 bases from J, with 13 bases in between. The CDR3 contains 16 residues. CDR3 DNA: TGCGCCAGCAGCCAAGAATTGATCGCAGGGAACTATGGCTACACCTTC. It codes for CASSQELIAGNYGYTF.

This clone is a singleton in its sample. The gene calls are TRBV5-6 and TRBJ2-7; D unresolved. In germline, CDR1 is SGHDT, CDR2 YYEEEE. This CDR3 region has 14 residues. V was trimmed by 1 base and J by 4 bases, leaving 12 bases between them. The CDR3 sequence is CASSLSVTTYEQYF. DNA of the CDR3: TGTGCCAGCAGCTTGTCGGTCACCACGTACGAGCAGTACTTC.

This clone was counted between two and nine times. V is TRBV7-9 and J is TRBJ2-7; D unresolved. Germline CDR1 reads SEHNR; CDR2 reads FQNEAQ (reference sequence). The CDR3 runs to 11 residues. V was pared by 2 bases and J by 6 bases, with 5 bases between. CDR3 loop: CASSLLSEQYF. CDR3 DNA: TGTGCCAGCAGCTTACTGTCCGAGCAGTACTTC.

This chain links TRBV7-6 with TRBJ2-5, with TRBD2 identical over 12 bases. V shed 5 bases and J 8 bases; nucleotides not matched to a gene: 12. Germline assignment: CDR1 SGHVS and CDR2 FNYEAQ. This CDR3 is 16 amino acids long. In nucleotides, the CDR3 is TGTGCCAGCAGCCTACTGCTAGCGGGGGGGCATTCAACCCAGTACTTC. The encoded protein is CASSLLLAGGHSTQYF. The variable domain in full, with the rest retrieved from reference TRBV7-6 and TRBJ2-5, is GAGVSQSPRYKVTKRGQDVALRCDPISGHVSLYWYRQALGQGPEFLTYFNYEAQQDKSGLPNDRFSAERPEGSISTLTIQRTEQRDSAMYRCASSLLLAGGHSTQYFGPGTRLLVL.

The V gene is TRBV3-1 (or the pseudogene TRBV3-2), the J gene TRBJ1-4; no clear D. The CDR3 consists of 13 residues. The germline V gene has CDR1 LGHDT and CDR2 YNNKEL (reference sequence). Trimming took 1 base from V and 10 from J, leaving 10 bases between them. CDR3: CASSQGGLGKLFF. The CDR3 DNA reads TGTGCCAGCAGCCAAGGAGGCCTCGGAAAACTGTTTTTT.

The chain links TRBV28 to TRBJ1-4; 7 nucleotides line up with TRBD1. Germline V gene sequence: CDR1 MDHEN, CDR2 SYDVKM. J lost 3 bases, V lost 5 bases, and 9 bases had no gene match. The CDR3 has 16 amino acids. CDR3 in amino acids: CASSRDSRRSNEKLFF. CDR3 in DNA: TGTGCCAGCAGTAGGGACAGCCGACGCTCTAATGAAAAACTGTTTTTT.

This clone has a handful of counts. The chain uses TRBV21-1 and TRBJ1-4; the table names TRBD1, a call not compared with the DNA. TRBV21-1 is assigned pseudogene status. The CDR3 extends over 15 amino acids. CDR3 coding DNA: TGTGCCAGCAGCAAAGCTAAAGGGACACCTGAAAAACTGTTTTTT. Amino acid sequence: CASSKAKGTPEKLFF.

This clone was seen just once. The V call is TRBV27, the J call TRBJ2-2; 12 nucleotides match TRBD2. CDR1 is MNHEY and CDR2 is SMNVEV in the germline V gene (reference sequence). Trimming took 4 bases from V and 8 from J; bases not matched to a gene: 8. The CDR3 loop spans 16 amino acids. The CDR3 nucleotides read TGTGCCAGCAGTTCGACTAGCGGGGGCCACCGAGGGGAGCTGTTTTTT. Amino acids: CASSSTSGGHRGELFF.

The chain is built from TRBV5-1 and TRBJ2-2; TRBD2 might be the D (6 bases). V was clipped by 1 base and J by 2 bases, with 12 bases between them. CDR1 SGHRS and CDR2 YFSETQ come from the germline V gene. The CDR3 covers 16 residues. In nucleotides, the CDR3 is TGCGCCAGCAGCTTGTTGCGGACTACTAACACCGGGGAGCTGTTTTTT. Translating gives CASSLLRTTNTGELFF.

The chain uses TRBV24-1 and TRBJ2-5, with 7 positions matching TRBD2. This CDR3 contains 16 residues. CDR1 KGHDR and CDR2 SFDVKD come from the germline V gene. The trim removed 9 bases at V and 1 base at J, leaving 13 bases unmatched. The CDR3, as DNA: TGTGCCACCCAATCTAAGGGGAGGGGATCCCAAGAGACCCAGTACTTC. It is translated as CATQSKGRGSQETQYF.

The chain uses TRBV19 and TRBJ2-7; TRBD1 might be the D (6 bases). CDR1 LNHDA and CDR2 SQIVND come from the germline V gene (reference sequence). The length of the CDR3 is 17 residues. The V end was cut by 1 base, the J end by 0 bases, with 16 bases between. The CDR3 DNA is TGTGCCAGTAGTATAGTGGGGGCGAGACTTAGCTCCTACGAGCAGTACTTC. It specifies CASSIVGARLSSYEQYF.

The chain uses TRBV9 and TRBJ1-1; 11 nucleotides align to TRBD1. The CDR3 runs 20 residues. The germline CDR1 and CDR2 sequences are SGDLS and YYNGEE. With V trimmed by 0 bases and J by 4 bases, 17 bases remained unmatched. CDR3 protein: CASSVALPRTGGAASTEAFF. The CDR3 region has the DNA TGTGCCAGCAGCGTAGCTCTGCCCCGGACAGGGGGCGCTGCGAGCACTGAAGCTTTCTTT.

This clone occurred a few times. This sequence joins TRBV6-1 and TRBJ1-1, with TRBD1 as a possible D gene (5 bases). Trimming cost V 1 base and J 6 bases, with 18 bases left between them. The CDR3 is 16 amino acids. Germline V CDR1 and CDR2: MNHNS, SASEGT. This CDR3 is CASSEVVVLGLAEAFF. The CDR3 DNA reads TGTGCCAGCAGTGAAGTGGTTGTGTTGGGGCTGGCTGAAGCTTTCTTT.

The chain recombines TRBV4-1 with TRBJ2-3; 14 bases are shared with TRBD2. V lost 3 bases and J lost 5; bases outside the gene matches: 7. Germline V gene sequence: CDR1 MGHRA, CDR2 YSYEKL. The CDR3 has 17 residues. For the CDR3, the DNA is TGCGCCAGCAGCCACCCGACTAGCGGGGGGGATTTAGATACGCAGTATTTT. Encoded protein: CASSHPTSGGDLDTQYF.

The gene calls are TRBV11-2 and TRBJ2-1, with 9 bases aligning to TRBD1. Germline CDR1 SGHAT, CDR2 FQNNGV. The junction had 4 bases not matched to a gene; V was cut back by 4 bases and J by 6 bases. This CDR3 has 14 residues. The CDR3: CASSSGTGLNEQFF. In nucleotides, the CDR3 is TGTGCCAGCAGCTCCGGGACAGGGCTCAATGAGCAGTTCTTC.

This clone has only a few counts. The CDR3 sequence is CASSDTPNTEAFF. CDR3 sequence (DNA): TGTGCCAGCAGCGATACACCGAACACTGAAGCTTTCTTT. V is TRBV11-2 and J is TRBJ1-1; D gene ambiguous. The CDR3 has 13 residues. V was pared by 5 bases and J by 1 base, with 8 bases between. Germline CDR1 SGHAT, CDR2 FQNNGV.

This sequence joins TRBV28 and TRBJ1-4; D may be TRBD1 (6 bases). CDR1 is MDHEN and CDR2 is SYDVKM in the germline V gene. V shed 5 bases and J shed 8 bases, with 18 bases lying between them. This CDR3 is 15 amino acids long. The CDR3 spells CASSLWAGVGEKLFF. The CDR3 DNA reads as TGTGCCAGCAGTCTCTGGGCAGGGGTAGGAGAAAAACTGTTTTTT.

This sequence joins TRBV11-2 and TRBJ2-7; possible D gene TRBD1, 5 bases. The CDR3 extends over 15 amino acids. Germline V gene lookup returns CDR1 SGHAT and CDR2 FQNNGV. V lost 3 bases, J lost 2 bases, and 14 bases lay in between. This chain's CDR3 is CASSFERGAPYEQYF. The CDR3 coding sequence is TGTGCCAGCAGCTTCGAGCGTGGGGCCCCCTACGAGCAGTACTTC. The full variable domain, rest sourced from reference TRBV11-2 and TRBJ2-7, is EAGVAQSPRYKIIEKRQSVAFWCNPISGHATLYWYQQILGQGPKLLIQFQNNGVVDDSQLPKDRFSAERLKGVDSTLKIQPAKLEDSAVYLCASSFERGAPYEQYFGPGTRLTVT.